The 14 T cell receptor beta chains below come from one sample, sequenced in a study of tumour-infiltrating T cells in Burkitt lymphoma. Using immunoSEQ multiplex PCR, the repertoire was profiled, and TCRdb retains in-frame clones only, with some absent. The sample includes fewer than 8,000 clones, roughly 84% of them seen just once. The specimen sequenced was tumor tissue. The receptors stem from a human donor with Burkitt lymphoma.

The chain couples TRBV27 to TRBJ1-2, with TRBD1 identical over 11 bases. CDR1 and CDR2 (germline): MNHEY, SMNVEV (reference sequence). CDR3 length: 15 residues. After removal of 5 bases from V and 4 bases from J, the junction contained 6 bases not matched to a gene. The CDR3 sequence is CASSPGQGVSYGYTF. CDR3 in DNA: TGTGCCAGCAGTCCGGGACAGGGGGTCTCCTATGGCTACACCTTC.

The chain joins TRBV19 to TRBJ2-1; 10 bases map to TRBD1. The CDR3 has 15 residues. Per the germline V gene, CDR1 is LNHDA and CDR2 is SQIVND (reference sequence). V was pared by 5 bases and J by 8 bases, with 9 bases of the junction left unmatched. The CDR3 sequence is CASSLGQGGRDEQFF. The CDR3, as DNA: TGTGCCAGTAGTCTCGGACAGGGGGGACGGGATGAGCAGTTCTTC.

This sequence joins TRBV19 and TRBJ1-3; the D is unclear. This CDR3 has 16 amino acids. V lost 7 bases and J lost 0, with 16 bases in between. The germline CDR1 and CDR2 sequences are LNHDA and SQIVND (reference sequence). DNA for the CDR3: TGTGCCAGTACCACGGATCAGCCGTTCTCTGGAAACACCATATATTTT. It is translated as CASTTDQPFSGNTIYF.

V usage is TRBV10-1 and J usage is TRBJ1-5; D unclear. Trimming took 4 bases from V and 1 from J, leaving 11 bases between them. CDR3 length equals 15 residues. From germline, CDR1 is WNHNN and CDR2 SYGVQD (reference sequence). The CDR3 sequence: CASSVSTFSNQPQHF. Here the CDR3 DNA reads TGCGCCAGCAGTGTGAGCACTTTCAGCAATCAGCCCCAGCATTTT.

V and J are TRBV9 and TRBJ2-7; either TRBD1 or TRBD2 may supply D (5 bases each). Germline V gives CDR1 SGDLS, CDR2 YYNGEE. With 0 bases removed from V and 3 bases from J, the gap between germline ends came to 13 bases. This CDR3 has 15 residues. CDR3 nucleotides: TGTGCCAGCAGCGTAGAGGGGACGGAAATCTACGAGCAGTACTTC. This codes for CASSVEGTEIYEQYF.

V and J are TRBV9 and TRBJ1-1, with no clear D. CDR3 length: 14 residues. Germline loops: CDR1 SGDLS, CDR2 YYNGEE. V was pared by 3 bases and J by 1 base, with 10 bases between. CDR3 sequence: CASSEQQRNTEAFF. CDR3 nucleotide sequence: TGTGCCAGCAGCGAGCAACAGAGGAACACTGAAGCTTTCTTT.

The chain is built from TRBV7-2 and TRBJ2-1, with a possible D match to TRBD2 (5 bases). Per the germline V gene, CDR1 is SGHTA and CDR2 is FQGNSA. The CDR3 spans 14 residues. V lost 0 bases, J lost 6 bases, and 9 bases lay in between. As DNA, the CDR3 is TGTGCCAGCAGCTTAGCTTTGGAGGTCAATGAGCAGTTCTTC. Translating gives CASSLALEVNEQFF.

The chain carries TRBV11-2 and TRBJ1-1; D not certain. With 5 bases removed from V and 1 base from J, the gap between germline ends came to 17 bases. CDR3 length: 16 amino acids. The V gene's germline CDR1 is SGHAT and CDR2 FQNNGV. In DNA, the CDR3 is TGTGCCAGCAGCCCAGGACTATTAGGCTGGAACACTGAAGCTTTCTTT. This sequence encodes CASSPGLLGWNTEAFF.

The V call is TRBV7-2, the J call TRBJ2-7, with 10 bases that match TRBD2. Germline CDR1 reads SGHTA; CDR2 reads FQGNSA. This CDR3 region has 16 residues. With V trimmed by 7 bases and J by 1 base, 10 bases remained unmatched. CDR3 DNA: TGTGCCAGCACCCGAATACTAGCGGGAAGATCCTACGAGCAGTACTTC. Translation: CASTRILAGRSYEQYF.

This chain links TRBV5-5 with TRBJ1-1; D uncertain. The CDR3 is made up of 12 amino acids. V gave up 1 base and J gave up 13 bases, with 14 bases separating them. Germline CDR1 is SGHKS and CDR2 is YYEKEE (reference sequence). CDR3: CASSLSGYEGFF. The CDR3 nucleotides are TGTGCCAGCAGCTTGTCGGGGTACGAGGGTTTCTTT.

In nucleotides, the CDR3 is TGCGCCAGCAGCTTGGCCCCGTATGGCCCGGGAAATGAGCAGTTCTTC. It specifies CASSLAPYGPGNEQFF. The chain employs TRBV5-1 and TRBJ2-1, with D maybe TRBD2 (5 bases). CDR3 length: 16 residues. The germline V gene has CDR1 SGHRS and CDR2 YFSETQ. Trimming removed 0 bases from V and 7 bases from J, with 17 bases in between.

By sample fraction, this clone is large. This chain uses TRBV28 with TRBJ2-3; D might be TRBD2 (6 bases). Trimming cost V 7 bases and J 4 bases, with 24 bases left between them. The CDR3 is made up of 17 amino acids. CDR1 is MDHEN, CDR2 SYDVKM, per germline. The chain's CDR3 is CASTPTPLRREPDTQYF. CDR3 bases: TGTGCCAGCACGCCCACCCCGTTAAGGAGGGAACCAGATACGCAGTATTTT.

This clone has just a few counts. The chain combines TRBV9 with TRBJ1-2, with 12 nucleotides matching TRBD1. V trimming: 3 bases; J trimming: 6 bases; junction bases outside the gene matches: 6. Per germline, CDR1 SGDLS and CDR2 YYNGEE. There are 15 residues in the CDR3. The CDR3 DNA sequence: TGTGCCAGCAGCGCTGGGGACAGGGGGCCTGATGGCTACACCTTC. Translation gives CASSAGDRGPDGYTF.

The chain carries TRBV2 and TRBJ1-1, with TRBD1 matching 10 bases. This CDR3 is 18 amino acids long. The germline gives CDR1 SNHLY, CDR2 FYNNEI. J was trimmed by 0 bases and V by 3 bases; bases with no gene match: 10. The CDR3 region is CASSEGTGAVGMNTEAFF. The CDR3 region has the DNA TGTGCCAGCAGTGAGGGGACAGGGGCGGTGGGTATGAACACTGAAGCTTTCTTT. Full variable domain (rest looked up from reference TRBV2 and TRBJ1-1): EPEVTQTPSHQVTQMGQEVILRCVPISNHLYFYWYRQILGQKVEFLVSFYNNEISEKSEIFDDQFSVERPDGSNFTLKIRSTKLEDSAMYFCASSEGTGAVGMNTEAFFGQGTRLTVV.